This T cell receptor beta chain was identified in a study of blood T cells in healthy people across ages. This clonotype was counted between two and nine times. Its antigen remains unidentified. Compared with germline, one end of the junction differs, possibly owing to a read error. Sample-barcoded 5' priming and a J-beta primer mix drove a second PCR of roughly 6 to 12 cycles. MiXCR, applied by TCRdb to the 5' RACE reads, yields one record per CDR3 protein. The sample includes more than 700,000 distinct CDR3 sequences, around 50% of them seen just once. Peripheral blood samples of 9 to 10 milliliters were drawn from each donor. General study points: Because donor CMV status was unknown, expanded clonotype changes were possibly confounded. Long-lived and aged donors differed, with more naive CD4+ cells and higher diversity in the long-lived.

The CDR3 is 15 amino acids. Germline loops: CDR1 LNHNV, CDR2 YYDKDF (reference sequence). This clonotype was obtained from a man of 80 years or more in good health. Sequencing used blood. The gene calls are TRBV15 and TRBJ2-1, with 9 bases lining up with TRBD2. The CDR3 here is CATSFGGRAYNEQFF. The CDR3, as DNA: TGTGCCACCAGCTTCGGCGGGAGGGCCTATAATGAGCAGTTCTTC.